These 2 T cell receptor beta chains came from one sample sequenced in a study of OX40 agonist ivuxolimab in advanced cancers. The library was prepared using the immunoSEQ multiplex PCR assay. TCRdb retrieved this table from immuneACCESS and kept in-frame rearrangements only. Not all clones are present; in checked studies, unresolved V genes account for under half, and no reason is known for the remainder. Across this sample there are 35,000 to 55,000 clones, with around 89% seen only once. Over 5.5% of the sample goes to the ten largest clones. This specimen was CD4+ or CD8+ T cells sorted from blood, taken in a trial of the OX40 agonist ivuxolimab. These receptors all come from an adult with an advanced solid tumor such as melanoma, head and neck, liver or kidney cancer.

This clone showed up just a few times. DNA for the CDR3: TGTGCCACCGGAAACGGCCCTCGCGGCTACACCTTC. It codes for CATGNGPRGYTF. This rearrangement joins TRBV28 to TRBJ1-2; the D is unclear. Trimming took off 10 bases at V and 8 bases at J, with 17 bases between the two ends. The V gene's germline CDR1 is MDHEN and CDR2 SYDVKM. The CDR3 totals 12 residues.

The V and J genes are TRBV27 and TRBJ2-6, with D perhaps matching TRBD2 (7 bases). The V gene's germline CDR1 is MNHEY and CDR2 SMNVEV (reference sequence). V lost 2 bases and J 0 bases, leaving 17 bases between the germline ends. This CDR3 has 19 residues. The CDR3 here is CASSLRGGTPNSGANVLTF. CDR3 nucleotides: TGTGCCAGCAGTTTAAGGGGGGGGACCCCAAACTCTGGGGCCAACGTCCTGACTTTC.